This is a list of T cell receptor beta chains from one sample in a study of CD8 T cells in Susac syndrome. TCRdb re-derived calls from the immunoSEQ multiplex PCR reads in MiXCR, one entry per CDR3 protein. The repertoire holds about 180,000 distinct CDR3 sequences, with 85% to 95% as singletons. Sequenced input: CD8+ T cells from PBMCs. These receptors all stem from a human donor with multiple sclerosis. Both conserved end residues are trimmed from each CDR3.

TRBV9	ASSVAGSQVEQF
TRBV25-1	ASSEWDGSSYNEQF
TRBV27	ASSPKGPWYGYT
TRBV10-2	ASSESPFYEQY
TRBV29-1	SVEDPHRQNTGELF
TRBV15	ATSRTRFYEQF
TRBV6-5	ASSYQTGATEQY
TRBV15	ATSRVWSTDTQY
TRBV27	ASSLSGEAPGAQY
TRBV4-2	ASSQDRLAATYEQY
TRBV18	ASSPGKSSTDTQY
TRBV3-1	ASSPVTGVAYEQY
TRBV9	ASSPTRGQMNTEAF
TRBV28	ASTRVRADEQF
TRBV7-9	ASSSTAGDGYT
TRBV9	ASSGKTGANTGELF
TRBV20-1	SARTLSYEQY
TRBV29-1	SVPGQGASTDTQY
TRBV27	ASSSGDSYEQY
TRBV7-9	ASSDVRGQY
TRBV7-9	ASSSLAGELETQY
TRBV27	ASSSYEGLAGGSGTDTQY